The clone carrying this TCR beta chain was recorded at least ten times. Its antigen is not known. Amplified TCR beta CDR3 regions derived from RNA transcripts. Using the HTBI primer set, a first-round RT-PCR was run on the TCR CDR3. TCRdb reprocessed the multiplex PCR reads with MiXCR, giving one entry per CDR3 protein. In the table there are hundreds of thousands of distinct CDR3 sequences, 14% to 15% of which are singletons. The data originate from a study of T cells in Graves' hyperthyroidism and ophthalmopathy. The CDR3 has 13 residues. V shed 2 bases and J shed 4 bases, with 6 bases lying between them. The germline gives CDR1 LGHDT, CDR2 YNNKEL (reference sequence). Each ophthalmopathy patient scored at least 3 on the Clinical Activity Score and at least 4 on NOSPECS grade, with duration under 3 months. Whole-study results and caveats: Ophthalmopathy, as predicted by the model, came a median about seven months after the prediction.

The sequencing sample was made of blood. The clonotype was recovered from a man between 18 and 29 years old with Graves' ophthalmopathy. V and J are TRBV3-1 and TRBJ1-5; no firm D call. This CDR3 is CASSQNINQPQHF. CDR3 DNA: TGTGCCAGCAGCCAAAATATTAATCAGCCCCAGCATTTT.